These 29 T cell receptor beta chains share one sample of origin, sequenced in a study of OX40 agonist ivuxolimab in advanced cancers. Only in-frame clones appear in the TCRdb table, and some are missing; sequencing was by immunoSEQ multiplex PCR. This sample has about 77,000 clones; about 85% occur once, and the top ten carry roughly 2.2%. The sequencing used CD4+ or CD8+ T cells sorted from blood, collected in a trial of the OX40 agonist ivuxolimab. These receptors came from an adult with an advanced solid tumor such as melanoma, head and neck, liver or kidney cancer.

The V gene is TRBV6-5, the J gene TRBJ1-2; D may be TRBD1 (5 bases). The CDR3 is made up of 14 amino acids. Germline assignment: CDR1 MNHEY and CDR2 SVGAGI. V was cut by 2 bases and J by 5 bases, with 12 bases left in between. The DNA of the CDR3 is TGTGCCAGCAGTTACCGGGGGGGTGGTTATGGCTACACCTTC. It codes for CASSYRGGGYGYTF.

J is TRBJ2-2 and V is TRBV7-9, with D possibly being TRBD2 (6 bases). The CDR3 consists of 16 residues. Trimming removed 1 base from V and 3 bases from J, with 12 bases in between. The germline gives CDR1 SEHNR, CDR2 FQNEAQ (reference sequence). Here the CDR3 DNA reads TGTGCCAGCAGCTTAGGCGGGGCACGCGACACCGGGGAGCTGTTTTTT. The encoded protein is CASSLGGARDTGELFF.

The CDR3 sequence: CASSLRGWGQASQETQYF. The CDR3 DNA is TGTGCCAGCAGCTTAAGGGGGTGGGGACAGGCATCCCAAGAGACCCAGTACTTC. This chain links TRBV11-1 with TRBJ2-5; 8 bases map to TRBD1. J was trimmed by 1 base and V by 2 bases; bases with no gene match: 12. The CDR3 has 18 residues. Germline V gene lookup returns CDR1 SGHAT and CDR2 FQDESV (reference sequence).

V gene TRBV29-1 combines with J gene TRBJ2-5; TRBD1 aligns across 10 bases. The CDR3 contains 13 residues. The germline V gene encodes CDR1 SQVTM and CDR2 ANQGSEA. Trimming removed 4 bases from V and 5 bases from J; junction bases left unmatched: 4. In nucleotides, the CDR3 is TGCAGCGTTGGGGACAGGGGAAGCGAGACCCAGTACTTC. Its protein is CSVGDRGSETQYF.

The CDR3 sequence: CASSQGTARGYTF. CDR3 DNA: TGTGCCAGCAGCCAAGGGACAGCTAGGGGCTACACCTTC. The chain is built from TRBV4-2 and TRBJ1-2; perhaps TRBD1 as D (6 bases). Germline assignment: CDR1 LGHNA and CDR2 YNFKEQ. Trimming pared 1 base from V and 8 bases from J, leaving 11 bases between. The CDR3 length is 13 residues.

V usage is TRBV5-4 and J usage is TRBJ1-2; D is unclear. V was shortened by 0 bases and J by 6 bases, with 9 bases between the two germline ends. This CDR3 has 13 residues. The germline gives CDR1 SGHNT, CDR2 YYREEE (reference sequence). CDR3 in amino acids: CASSLVDGNGYTF. DNA for the CDR3: TGTGCCAGCAGCTTGGTTGACGGTAATGGCTACACCTTC. The entire variable domain, with the rest obtained from reference TRBV5-4 and TRBJ1-2, is as follows: ETGVTQSPTHLIKTRGQQVTLRCSSQSGHNTVSWYQQALGQGPQFIFQYYREEENGRGNFPPRFSGLQFPNYSSELNVNALELDDSALYLCASSLVDGNGYTFGSGTRLTVV.

The V gene is TRBV29-1, the J gene TRBJ2-5; 8 bases line up with TRBD2. Unmatched junction bases numbered 11, after V lost 4 bases and J lost 4 bases. The CDR3 contains 15 residues. Germline V CDR1 and CDR2: SQVTM, ANQGSEA. The CDR3 sequence: CSVVVPRGGIETQYF. For the CDR3, the DNA is TGCAGCGTTGTAGTCCCCCGCGGGGGGATAGAGACCCAGTACTTC.

DNA of the CDR3: TGTGCCAGCAGTTTAGGGACATCCAATTCACCCCTCCACTTT. This codes for CASSLGTSNSPLHF. The chain uses TRBV27 and TRBJ1-6; TRBD1 is a possible D gene (6 bases). The V end was cut by 2 bases, the J end by 7 bases, with 9 bases between. Germline V CDR1 and CDR2: MNHEY, SMNVEV (reference sequence). The CDR3 extends over 14 amino acids.

The V and J genes are TRBV28 and TRBJ1-2; D is perhaps TRBD1 (5 bases). Looked up from germline, CDR1 is MDHEN and CDR2 is SYDVKM. Trimming shortened V by 2 bases and J by 4 bases, and 11 bases separated the two germline ends. The CDR3 length is 14 residues. The CDR3 DNA reads as TGTGCCAGCAGTTTACAGGGAGGGTTCTATGGCTACACCTTC. Protein sequence: CASSLQGGFYGYTF.

This clone is medium-sized in the sample. This chain connects TRBV7-9 to TRBJ2-2; unclear D gene. Germline CDR1 reads SEHNR; CDR2 reads FQNEAQ (reference sequence). Trimming pared 5 bases from V and 6 bases from J, leaving 7 bases between. The CDR3 loop spans 12 amino acids. CDR3 amino acids: CASSTDAGELFF. Written as DNA, the CDR3 is TGTGCCAGCAGCACGGACGCCGGGGAGCTGTTTTTT.

The gene calls are TRBV18 and TRBJ2-3, with D perhaps given as TRBD1 or TRBD2 (5 bases each). The CDR3 totals 15 residues. V was cut by 3 bases and J by 5 bases, with 15 bases left in between. Germline CDR1 reads KGHSH; CDR2 reads LQKENI. The CDR3 protein is CASSPPGPTEDTQYF. CDR3 DNA: TGTGCCAGCTCACCTCCGGGACCTACAGAAGATACGCAGTATTTT.

Concerning this clone: The germline gene is not matched at one end of the junction; a read error may be the cause. The rearrangement uses TRBV5-3 and TRBJ1-1, with a tentative D call TRBD1 (6 bases). TRBV5-3 is labeled an ORF, and its function is uncertain. The CDR3 is 13 residues long. The CDR3 reads CASSLQGYTEAFF. CDR3 nucleotides: TGTGCCAGCAGCTTACAGGGTTACACTGAAGCTTTCTTT.

This chain uses TRBV11-2 with TRBJ1-1, with 9 bases aligning to TRBD1. This CDR3 has 15 residues. Trimming at V came to 4 bases and at J to 5 bases, leaving 8 bases not matched to a gene. Germline CDR1 reads SGHAT; CDR2 reads FQNNGV. CDR3 loop: CASSSTGGRRTEAFF. The CDR3 DNA sequence: TGTGCCAGCAGCTCGACAGGGGGAAGGCGGACTGAAGCTTTCTTT.

The V and J genes are TRBV25-1 and TRBJ2-2; a possible D gene is TRBD2 (5 bases). V lost 2 bases, J lost 1 base, and 8 bases lay in between. The CDR3 is 15 amino acids. Germline V gene lookup returns CDR1 MGHDK and CDR2 SYGVNS. CDR3 sequence: CASSEERKNTGELFF. The CDR3 DNA is TGTGCCAGCAGTGAAGAGCGGAAGAACACCGGGGAGCTGTTTTTT.

This chain connects TRBV29-1 to TRBJ1-4; D may be TRBD1 (5 bases). Germline V gives CDR1 SQVTM, CDR2 ANQGSEA. CDR3 length equals 13 residues. V was shortened by 5 bases and J by 7 bases, with 14 bases between the two germline ends. The CDR3 sequence is CSVLSRAGEKLFF. The CDR3 DNA is TGCAGCGTTCTATCCAGGGCCGGTGAAAAACTGTTTTTT.

This clone has a single count. The chain combines TRBV5-1 with TRBJ2-1; no reliable D call. The CDR3 has 14 amino acids. Trimming shortened V by 0 bases and J by 0 bases, and 4 bases separated the two germline ends. The germline V gene encodes CDR1 SGHRS and CDR2 YFSETQ. Here the CDR3 DNA reads TGCGCCAGCAGCTTGGCTAGCTCCTACAATGAGCAGTTCTTC. Translated: CASSLASSYNEQFF.

The chain has TRBV29-1 and TRBJ2-3; D is perhaps TRBD1 (5 bases). This CDR3 comprises 12 residues. The ends were cut back, 2 bases at V and 9 bases at J, with 12 bases in the middle. Germline V lookup: CDR1 SQVTM, CDR2 ANQGSEA. CDR3 sequence reads: CSVETQGGTQYF. As DNA, the CDR3 is TGCAGCGTTGAAACGCAGGGTGGGACGCAGTATTTT.

The rearrangement joins TRBV6-1 to TRBJ1-1; possible D gene TRBD1, 6 bases. CDR3 size: 13 residues. The V and J ends lost 7 bases and 1 base respectively, with 10 bases between them. Germline V lookup: CDR1 MNHNS, CDR2 SASEGT. DNA of the CDR3: TGTGCCAGCATCAAACAGGGGAACACTGAAGCTTTCTTT. Translation: CASIKQGNTEAFF.

This clone was picked up a small number of times. The chain couples TRBV7-2 to TRBJ1-1; no reliable D call. This CDR3 has 14 amino acids. Trimming stripped 5 bases from V and 2 bases from J, with 12 bases between. Germline V gives CDR1 SGHTA, CDR2 FQGNSA. In nucleotides, the CDR3 is TGTGCCAGCAGCCGTCCACTGAAAAACACTGAAGCTTTCTTT. It specifies CASSRPLKNTEAFF.

The chain carries TRBV5-1 and TRBJ2-5; 15 nucleotides align to TRBD2. The length of the CDR3 is 16 residues. Germline CDR1 reads SGHRS; CDR2 reads YFSETQ. J lost 1 base, V lost 4 bases, and 2 bases had no gene match. The CDR3 bases are TGCGCCAGCAGCGCGGGACTAGCGGGGGGCCAAGAGACCCAGTACTTC. Protein product: CASSAGLAGGQETQYF.

This chain connects TRBV11-2 to TRBJ1-1; 9 bases are a match to TRBD1. The junction had 3 bases not matched to a gene; V was cut back by 6 bases and J by 4 bases. CDR1 and CDR2 from the germline V gene are SGHAT and FQNNGV. The CDR3 runs 13 residues. CDR3 residues: CASRMTGGTEAFF. The CDR3 nucleotides read TGTGCCAGCAGGATGACAGGGGGCACTGAAGCTTTCTTT.

The chain combines TRBV19 with TRBJ2-1; TRBD1 aligns across 7 bases. The CDR3 length is 12 residues. CDR1 and CDR2 (germline): LNHDA, SQIVND (reference sequence). V was clipped by 5 bases and J by 10 bases; unmatched bases: 5. The CDR3 spells CASSEQGHEQFF. Here the CDR3 DNA reads TGTGCCAGTAGTGAACAGGGGCACGAGCAGTTCTTC.

The chain recombines TRBV2 with TRBJ2-7, with a weak D call TRBD2 (5 bases). Germline CDR1 is SNHLY and CDR2 is FYNNEI. The CDR3 consists of 14 residues. V shed 1 base and J shed 4 bases, with 11 bases lying between them. CDR3 in DNA: TGTGCCAGCAGTGAAGGTCTCCGGGGTTACGAGCAGTACTTC. Translation: CASSEGLRGYEQYF.

The chain combines TRBV7-2 with TRBJ2-5; D might be TRBD1 (5 bases). V lost 5 bases and J 3 bases, leaving 16 bases between the germline ends. The germline V gene encodes CDR1 SGHTA and CDR2 FQGNSA. CDR3 length: 15 amino acids. In DNA form, the CDR3 reads TGTGCCAGCAGCAGGTCGTGGGGCGGTGAAGAGACCCAGTACTTC. Translation: CASSRSWGGEETQYF.

The J gene is TRBJ2-2, the V gene TRBV19; tentative D call: TRBD2 (6 bases). With 6 bases removed from V and 6 bases from J, the gap between germline ends came to 11 bases. The CDR3 loop spans 13 amino acids. The V gene's germline CDR1 is LNHDA and CDR2 SQIVND (reference sequence). The CDR3 loop is CASSQGGAGELFF. In DNA, the CDR3 is TGTGCCAGTAGCCAGGGAGGCGCCGGGGAGCTGTTTTTT.

This clone was recorded only once. V gene TRBV9 combines with J gene TRBJ1-4, with unresolved D. V lost 3 bases to trimming and J lost 0 bases, with 9 bases between them. The germline V gene has CDR1 SGDLS and CDR2 YYNGEE. The CDR3 loop spans 15 amino acids. This CDR3 reads CASSAHSATNEKLFF. The CDR3 coding sequence is TGTGCCAGCAGCGCCCACAGTGCAACTAATGAAAAACTGTTTTTT.

V usage is TRBV7-3 and J usage is TRBJ2-3; TRBD1 matches at 7 bases. The junction had 8 bases not matched to a gene; V was cut back by 5 bases and J by 6 bases. Germline V gene data show CDR1 as SGHTA and CDR2 as FQGTGA. This CDR3 region has 14 residues. The CDR3 DNA reads TGTGCCAGCAGCACACAGGGGCGTGGGGATACGCAGTATTTT. This codes for CASSTQGRGDTQYF. The full variable domain, in which reference TRBV7-3 and TRBJ2-3 provide the parts outside the CDR3, is GAGVSQTPSNKVTEKGKYVELRCDPISGHTALYWYRQSLGQGPEFLIYFQGTGAADDSGLPNDRFFAVRPEGSVSTLKIQRTERGDSAVYLCASSTQGRGDTQYFGPGTRLTVL.

The chain combines TRBV18 with TRBJ2-7; D gene uncertain. CDR3 size: 13 residues. The V and J ends lost 4 bases and 2 bases respectively, with 9 bases between them. Looked up from germline, CDR1 is KGHSH and CDR2 is LQKENI. The CDR3 bases are TGTGCCAGCTCACACACCGAAACCTACGAGCAGTACTTC. Translation gives CASSHTETYEQYF.

The chain employs TRBV29-1 and TRBJ2-7; 9 bases are a match to TRBD2. CDR3 length: 12 amino acids. Germline V lookup: CDR1 SQVTM, CDR2 ANQGSEA. V trimming: 1 base; J trimming: 5 bases; junction bases outside the gene matches: 0. The CDR3 here is CSVEGLADEQYF. CDR3 nucleotide sequence: TGCAGCGTTGAAGGACTAGCGGACGAGCAGTACTTC.